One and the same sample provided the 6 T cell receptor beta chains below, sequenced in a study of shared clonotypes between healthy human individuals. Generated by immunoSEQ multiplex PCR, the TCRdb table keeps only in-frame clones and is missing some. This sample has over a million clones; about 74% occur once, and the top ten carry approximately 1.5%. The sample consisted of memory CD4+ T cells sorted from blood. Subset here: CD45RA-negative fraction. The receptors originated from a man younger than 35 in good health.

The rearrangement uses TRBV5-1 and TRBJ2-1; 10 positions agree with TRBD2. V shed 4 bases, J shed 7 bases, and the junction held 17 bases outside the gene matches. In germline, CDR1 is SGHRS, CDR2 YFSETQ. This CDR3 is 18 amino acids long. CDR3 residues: CASSTQGAASGRSNEQFF. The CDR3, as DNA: TGCGCCAGCAGCACGCAGGGGGCCGCTAGCGGGAGATCGAATGAGCAGTTCTTC.

CDR3 protein: CASSKSGQSSYNEQFF. CDR3 DNA: TGTGCCAGCAGCAAAAGCGGGCAAAGCTCCTACAATGAGCAGTTCTTC. V is TRBV7-2 and J is TRBJ2-1, with D maybe TRBD2 (6 bases). Germline V gene sequence: CDR1 SGHTA, CDR2 FQGNSA. The V and J ends lost 5 bases and 0 bases respectively, with 14 bases between them. The CDR3 spans 16 residues.

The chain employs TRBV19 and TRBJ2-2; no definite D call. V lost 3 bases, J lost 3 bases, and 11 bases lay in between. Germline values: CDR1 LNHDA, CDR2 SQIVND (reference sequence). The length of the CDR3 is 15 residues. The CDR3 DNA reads TGTGCCAGTAGTATCGATGGCGTTTACACCGGGGAGCTGTTTTTT. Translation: CASSIDGVYTGELFF.

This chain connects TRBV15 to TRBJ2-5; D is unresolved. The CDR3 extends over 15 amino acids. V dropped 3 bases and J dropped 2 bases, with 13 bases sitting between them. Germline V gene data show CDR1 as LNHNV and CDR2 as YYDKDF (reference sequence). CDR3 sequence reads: CATSSSSSPQETQYF. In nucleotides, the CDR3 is TGTGCCACCAGCAGTTCATCGTCCCCTCAAGAGACCCAGTACTTC.

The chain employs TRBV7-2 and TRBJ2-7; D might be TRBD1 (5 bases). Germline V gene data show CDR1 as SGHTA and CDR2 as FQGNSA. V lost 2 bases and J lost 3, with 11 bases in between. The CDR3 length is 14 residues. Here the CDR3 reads CASSLLGQNYEQYF. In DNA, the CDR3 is TGTGCCAGCAGCTTACTGGGGCAGAACTACGAGCAGTACTTC. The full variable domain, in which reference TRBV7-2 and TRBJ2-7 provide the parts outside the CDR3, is GAGVSQSPSNKVTEKGKDVELRCDPISGHTALYWYRQSLGQGLEFLIYFQGNSAPDKSGLPSDRFSAERTGGSVSTLTIQRTQQEDSAVYLCASSLLGQNYEQYFGPGTRLTVT.

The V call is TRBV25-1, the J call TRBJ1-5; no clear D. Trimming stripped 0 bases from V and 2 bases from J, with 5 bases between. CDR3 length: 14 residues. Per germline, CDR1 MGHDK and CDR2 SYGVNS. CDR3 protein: CASSEYGGNQPQHF. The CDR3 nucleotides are TGTGCCAGCAGTGAATACGGGGGCAATCAGCCCCAGCATTTT.